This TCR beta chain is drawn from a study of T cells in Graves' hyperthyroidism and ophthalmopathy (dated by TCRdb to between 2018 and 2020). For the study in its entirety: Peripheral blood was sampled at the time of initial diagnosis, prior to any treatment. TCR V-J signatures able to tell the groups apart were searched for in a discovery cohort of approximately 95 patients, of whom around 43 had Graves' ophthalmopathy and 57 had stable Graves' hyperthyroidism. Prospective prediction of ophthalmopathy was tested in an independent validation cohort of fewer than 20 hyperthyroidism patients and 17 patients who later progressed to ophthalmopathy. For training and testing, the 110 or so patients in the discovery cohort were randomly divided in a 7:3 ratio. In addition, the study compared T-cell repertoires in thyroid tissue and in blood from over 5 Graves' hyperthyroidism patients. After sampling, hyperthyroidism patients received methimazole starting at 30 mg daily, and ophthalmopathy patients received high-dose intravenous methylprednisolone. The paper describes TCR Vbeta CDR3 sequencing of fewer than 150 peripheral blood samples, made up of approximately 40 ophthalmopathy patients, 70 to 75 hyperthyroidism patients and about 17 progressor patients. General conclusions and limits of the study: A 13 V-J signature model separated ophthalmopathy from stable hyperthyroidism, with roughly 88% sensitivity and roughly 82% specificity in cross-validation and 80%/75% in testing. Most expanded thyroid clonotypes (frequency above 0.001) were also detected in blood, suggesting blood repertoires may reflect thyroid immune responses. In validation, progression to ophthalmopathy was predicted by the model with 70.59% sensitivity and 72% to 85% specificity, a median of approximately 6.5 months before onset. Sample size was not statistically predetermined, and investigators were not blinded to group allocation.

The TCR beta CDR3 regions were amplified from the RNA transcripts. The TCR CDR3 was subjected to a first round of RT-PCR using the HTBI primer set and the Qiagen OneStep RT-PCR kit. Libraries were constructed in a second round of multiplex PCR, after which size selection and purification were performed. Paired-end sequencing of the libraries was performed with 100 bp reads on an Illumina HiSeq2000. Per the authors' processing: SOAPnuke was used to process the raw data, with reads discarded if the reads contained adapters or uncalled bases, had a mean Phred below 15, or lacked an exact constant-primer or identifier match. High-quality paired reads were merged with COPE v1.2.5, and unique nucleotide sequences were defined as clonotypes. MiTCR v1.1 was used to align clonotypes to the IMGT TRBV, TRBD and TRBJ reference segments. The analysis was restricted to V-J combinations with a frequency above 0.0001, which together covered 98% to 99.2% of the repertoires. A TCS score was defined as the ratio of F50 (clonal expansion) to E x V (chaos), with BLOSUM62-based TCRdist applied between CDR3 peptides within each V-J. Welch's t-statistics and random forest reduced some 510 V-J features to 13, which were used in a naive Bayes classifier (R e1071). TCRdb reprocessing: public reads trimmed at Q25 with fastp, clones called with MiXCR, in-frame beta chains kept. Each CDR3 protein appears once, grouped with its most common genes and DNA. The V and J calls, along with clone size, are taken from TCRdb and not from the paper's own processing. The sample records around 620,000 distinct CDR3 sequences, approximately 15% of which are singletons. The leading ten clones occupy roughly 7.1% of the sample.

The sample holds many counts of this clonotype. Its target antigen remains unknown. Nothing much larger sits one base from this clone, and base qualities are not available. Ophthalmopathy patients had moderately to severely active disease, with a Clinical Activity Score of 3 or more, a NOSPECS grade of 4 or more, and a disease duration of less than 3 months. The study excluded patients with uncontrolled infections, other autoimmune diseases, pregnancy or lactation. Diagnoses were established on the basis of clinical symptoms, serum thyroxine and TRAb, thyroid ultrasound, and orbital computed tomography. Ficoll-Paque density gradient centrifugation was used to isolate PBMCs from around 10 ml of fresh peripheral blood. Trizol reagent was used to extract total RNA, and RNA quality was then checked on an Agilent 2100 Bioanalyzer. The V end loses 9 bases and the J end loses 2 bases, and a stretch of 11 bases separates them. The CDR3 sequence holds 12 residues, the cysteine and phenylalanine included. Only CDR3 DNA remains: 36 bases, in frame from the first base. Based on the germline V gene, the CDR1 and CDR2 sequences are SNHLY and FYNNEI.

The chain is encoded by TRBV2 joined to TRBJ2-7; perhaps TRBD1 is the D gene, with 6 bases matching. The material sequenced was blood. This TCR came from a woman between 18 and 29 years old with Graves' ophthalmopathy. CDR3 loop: CARGATAYEQYF. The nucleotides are TGTGCCAGGGGGGCTACCGCCTACGAGCAGTACTTC.